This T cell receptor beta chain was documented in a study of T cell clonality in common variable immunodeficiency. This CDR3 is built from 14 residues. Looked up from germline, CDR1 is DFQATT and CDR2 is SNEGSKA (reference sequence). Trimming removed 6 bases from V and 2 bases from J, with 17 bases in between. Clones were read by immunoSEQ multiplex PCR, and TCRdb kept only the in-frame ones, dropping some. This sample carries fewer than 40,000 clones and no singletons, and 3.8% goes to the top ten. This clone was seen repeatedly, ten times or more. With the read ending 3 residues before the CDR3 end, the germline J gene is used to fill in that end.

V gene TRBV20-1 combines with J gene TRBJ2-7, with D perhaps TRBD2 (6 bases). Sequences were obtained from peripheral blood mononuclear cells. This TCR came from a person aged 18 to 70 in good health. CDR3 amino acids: CSAGAWGVAYEQYF. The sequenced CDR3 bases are TGCAGTGCGGGAGCGTGGGGGGTTGCCTACGAG.